This T cell receptor (beta chain) derives from a study of shared clonotypes between healthy human individuals. Study outcomes and limitations: Exclusively blood specimens were collected; tissue repertoires likely differ. Generation probability values for non-shared clonotypes were lower than those for clonotypes shared by all four donors.

Authors' processing steps: ImmunoSEQ gave junction-only sequences without quality scores, so filtering differed. Assay: immunoSEQ multiplex PCR; the TCRdb copy retains only in-frame clones and omits some. V, J and clone size are those of that table, while D and trimming were read from the DNA. The table has 1,500,000 or so clones, 96% seen once. J lost 3 bases, V lost 2 bases, and 7 bases had no gene match. This CDR3 has 16 residues. The V gene's germline CDR1 is SGHNT and CDR2 YYREEE (reference sequence). Turning to this clone: Its antigen is not identified.

The healthy adult donors were HIV-negative and reported no recent acute infections or vaccinations. This chain links TRBV5-4 with TRBJ2-2; 7 bases fit TRBD1. Material for sequencing was naive CD4+ T cells sorted from blood. Stated subset: CD45RA+ positively selected. This receptor was taken from a man aged 25 to 40 in good health. In nucleotides, the CDR3 is TGTGCCAGCAGCTTTGGGGACAGAGGCTACACCGGGGAGCTGTTTTTT. This translates into CASSFGDRGYTGELFF.